This TCR beta chain was profiled in a study of T cells after yellow fever vaccination. General study points: Among primary-vaccination clones, most reappeared after the booster, at just under 98% for CD4 and approximately 90% for CD8.

TCRdb re-called the 5' RACE reads with MiXCR, one entry per CDR3 protein. The data hold 250,000 to 400,000 distinct CDR3 sequences, with about 4% observed a single time. In its sample, this clonotype was seen a few times. No antigen is known for it. Germline values: CDR1 MNHNS, CDR2 SASEGT. Trimming took 0 bases from V and 5 from J, leaving 17 bases between them. This CDR3 region has 16 residues. The source material was PBMCs, sampled 5 days after the yellow fever booster vaccination. This receptor was obtained from a man between 18 and 35 years old who received the YFV17D yellow fever vaccine. The rearrangement joins TRBV6-1 to TRBJ2-7; TRBD1 might be the D (6 bases). The CDR3 DNA follows: TGTGCCAGCAGTGAAGCGTGGGGGCGCGTGTTGAACGAGCAGTACTTC. Translating it yields CASSEAWGRVLNEQYF.